This T cell receptor beta chain comes out of a study of blood T cells in healthy people across ages. Study as a whole: The capture of about one barcoded beta molecule per two T cells was achieved by template switching. General study findings and limits: Higher diversity, along with more naive CD4+ cells, distinguished long-lived donors from aged donors. Age brought a roughly linear fall in TCR beta diversity measured per million T cells.

Alongside a J-beta primer mix, a sample-barcoded 5' primer served in a second PCR lasting about 6 to 11 cycles. Each CDR3 protein gets one entry after TCRdb re-called the 5' RACE reads with MiXCR. This sample has over 600,000 distinct CDR3 sequences, with 35% to 50% found just once. This CDR3 region has 13 residues. Per germline, CDR1 SGHRS and CDR2 YFSETQ. Trimming took off 5 bases at V and 3 bases at J, with 12 bases between the two ends. Per sample, a minimum of 6 million PBMCs were isolated. Remarks on this clonotype: Its specificity is not known.

The chain joins TRBV5-1 to TRBJ2-7, with a weak D call TRBD2 (7 bases). The sequenced material came from blood. This clonotype was obtained from a man older than 75 in good health. The CDR3 sequence is CASREGGNYEQYF. In nucleotides, the CDR3 is TGCGCCAGCAGAGAGGGGGGGAACTACGAGCAGTACTTC.